These 22 T cell receptor beta chains originate from one sample sequenced in a study of CD8+ T cells in alopecia areata. Treatment here: oral pan-JAK inhibitor, 5-10 mg twice daily. The sequencing template was cDNA reverse transcribed from extracted RNA. Here immunoSEQ multiplex PCR was the method, and the copy in TCRdb shows in-frame clones only, minus some. The sample records 110,000 to 150,000 clones, approximately 90% being singletons. The sample consisted of CD8+ T cells sorted from blood, taken at week 4, from a patient treated with tofacitinib. These receptors all stem from a human donor with alopecia areata.

The chain links TRBV29-1 to TRBJ2-7; no firm D call. Germline CDR1 reads SQVTM; CDR2 reads ANQGSEA. Trimming left V 3 bases short and J 1 base short, with 7 bases between. The CDR3 extends over 12 amino acids. The CDR3 region is CSVEVRSYEQYF. The CDR3 nucleotides read TGCAGCGTTGAGGTCCGATCCTACGAGCAGTACTTC.

The chain combines TRBV29-1 with TRBJ2-1; D unclear. The germline gives CDR1 SQVTM, CDR2 ANQGSEA. The CDR3 totals 13 residues. V was shortened by 3 bases and J by 3 bases, with 9 bases between the two germline ends. DNA of the CDR3: TGCAGCGTTGAGGTCACCAACTACAATGAGCAGTTCTTC. Translating gives CSVEVTNYNEQFF.

This chain connects TRBV7-9 to TRBJ1-2; a weak D match, TRBD1 (6 bases). The germline V gene encodes CDR1 SEHNR and CDR2 FQNEAQ (reference sequence). This CDR3 is built from 14 residues. V was trimmed by 4 bases and J by 5 bases, leaving 14 bases between them. CDR3 nucleotides: TGTGCCAGCAGCTCTGGCCAGGGGCTGTATGGCTACACCTTC. Encoded protein: CASSSGQGLYGYTF. Full variable domain (missing parts from reference TRBV7-9 and TRBJ1-2): DTGVSQNPRHKITKRGQNVTFRCDPISEHNRLYWYRQTLGQGPEFLTYFQNEAQLEKSRLLSDRFSAERPKGSFSTLEIQRTEQGDSAMYLCASSSGQGLYGYTFGSGTRLTVV.

The chain recombines TRBV11-2 with TRBJ2-1; D unclear. The V gene lost 1 base and the J gene lost 5 bases, with 9 bases spanning the gap. Germline-derived CDR1 and CDR2 are SGHAT and FQNNGV. The length of the CDR3 is 14 residues. CDR3 nucleotide sequence: TGTGCCAGCAGCTTAGGTCTAGGGAACAATGAGCAGTTCTTC. This sequence encodes CASSLGLGNNEQFF.

The rearrangement joins TRBV27 to TRBJ2-2; unclear D gene. Germline values: CDR1 MNHEY, CDR2 SMNVEV (reference sequence). V shed 3 bases and J shed 7 bases, with 9 bases lying between them. This CDR3 has 13 residues. CDR3 bases: TGTGCCAGCAGTTTGCAAGGGATCGGGGAGCTGTTTTTT. It is translated as CASSLQGIGELFF.

This chain joins TRBV9 and TRBJ1-5, with D possibly matching TRBD1 (5 bases). This CDR3 is built from 13 residues. V lost 4 bases to trimming and J lost 6 bases, with 11 bases between them. Looked up from germline, CDR1 is SGDLS and CDR2 is YYNGEE. As DNA, the CDR3 is TGTGCCAGCAGCTGGGGCGGTGGTCAGCCCCAGCATTTT. Translation: CASSWGGGQPQHF.

The V gene is TRBV28, the J gene TRBJ1-1; tentative D call: TRBD1 (6 bases). CDR3 size: 15 residues. V was pared by 7 bases and J by 0 bases, with 15 bases between. Germline lookup yields CDR1 MDHEN and CDR2 SYDVKM. The CDR3 loop is CASTRGGRMNTEAFF. The CDR3 DNA is TGTGCCAGCACCCGGGGGGGGCGGATGAACACTGAAGCTTTCTTT.

The chain joins TRBV7-9 to TRBJ2-7, with 8 bases that match TRBD2. Germline CDR1 reads SEHNR; CDR2 reads FQNEAQ (reference sequence). The CDR3 covers 14 residues. The V gene end was trimmed by 3 bases and the J gene end by 4 bases; junction bases not matched to a gene: 5. The CDR3 loop reads CASSLPRGGYEQYF. The CDR3 DNA is TGTGCCAGCAGCTTGCCCCGGGGGGGATACGAGCAGTACTTC.

The genes are TRBV9 and TRBJ2-7; no clear D. V was cut by 0 bases and J by 3 bases, with 7 bases left in between. The CDR3 totals 13 residues. Germline loops: CDR1 SGDLS, CDR2 YYNGEE. In DNA, the CDR3 is TGTGCCAGCAGCGTAGATCCCGGCTACGAGCAGTACTTC. Translated: CASSVDPGYEQYF.

The chain is built from TRBV29-1 and TRBJ2-3; 8 nucleotides line up with TRBD2. The V gene's germline CDR1 is SQVTM and CDR2 ANQGSEA. The CDR3 contains 15 residues. The junction had 11 bases not matched to a gene; V was cut back by 4 bases and J by 5 bases. The CDR3 bases are TGCAGCGTTGGCCCTAGGGGGGCGGGAGGAGATACGCAGTATTTT. Its translation is CSVGPRGAGGDTQYF.

The rearrangement uses TRBV7-9 and TRBJ1-5; 9 positions match TRBD1. V dropped 6 bases and J dropped 3; count of bases not matched to a gene: 6. CDR1 and CDR2 (germline): SEHNR, FQNEAQ (reference sequence). This CDR3 comprises 15 residues. CDR3: CASSWDREPNQPQHF. The CDR3 DNA reads as TGTGCCAGCAGTTGGGACAGGGAACCCAATCAGCCCCAGCATTTT. Looking up the rest from reference TRBV7-9 and TRBJ1-5 gives the full variable domain: DTGVSQNPRHKITKRGQNVTFRCDPISEHNRLYWYRQTLGQGPEFLTYFQNEAQLEKSRLLSDRFSAERPKGSFSTLEIQRTEQGDSAMYLCASSWDREPNQPQHFGDGTRLSIL.

J is TRBJ2-3 and V is TRBV14; weak D call: TRBD2 (5 bases). This CDR3 has 13 residues. The V gene lost 2 bases and the J gene lost 4 bases, with 7 bases spanning the gap. The germline V gene encodes CDR1 SGHDN and CDR2 FVKESK. The DNA for the CDR3 is TGTGCCAGCAGCCAACGAGGGTCAGATACGCAGTATTTT. This sequence encodes CASSQRGSDTQYF.

This clone was found a few times. V is TRBV2 and J is TRBJ2-1; either TRBD1 or TRBD2 may fit D (5 bases each). Trimming removed 2 bases from V and 5 bases from J, with 13 bases in between. The CDR3 has 15 amino acids. Germline V gene sequence: CDR1 SNHLY, CDR2 FYNNEI. The CDR3 reads CASSELGTGNNEQFF. For the CDR3, the DNA is TGTGCCAGCAGTGAACTTGGGACGGGAAACAATGAGCAGTTCTTC.

The chain combines TRBV27 with TRBJ1-5; no definite D call. V lost 6 bases and J 0 bases, leaving 9 bases between the germline ends. There are 14 residues in the CDR3. Germline CDR1 and CDR2: MNHEY and SMNVEV (reference sequence). The CDR3 nucleotides are TGTGCCAGCAGCCCGGGGTATAGCAATCAGCCCCAGCATTTT. Translation gives CASSPGYSNQPQHF.

The chain is built from TRBV30 and TRBJ2-7; D uncertain. CDR1 and CDR2 (germline): GTSNPN, SVGIG (reference sequence). V shed 2 bases and J shed 0 bases, with 5 bases lying between them. This CDR3 has 12 residues. CDR3 amino acids: CAWSFGSYEQYF. CDR3 sequence (DNA): TGTGCCTGGAGTTTCGGCTCCTACGAGCAGTACTTC.

Written as DNA, the CDR3 is TGTGCCAGCAGTGAATGGGCAGATCTCAACACTGAAGCTTTCTTT. Its protein is CASSEWADLNTEAFF. V and J are TRBV25-1 and TRBJ1-1; D is undetermined. Germline assignment: CDR1 MGHDK and CDR2 SYGVNS. V dropped 1 base and J dropped 2 bases, with 11 bases sitting between them. CDR3 length equals 15 residues.

This clone has a handful of counts. The chain couples TRBV5-5 to TRBJ2-7, with D hard to call. Trimming removed 3 bases from V and 7 bases from J, with 11 bases in between. Germline V gene sequence: CDR1 SGHKS, CDR2 YYEKEE (reference sequence). The CDR3 extends over 12 amino acids. CDR3 bases: TGTGCCAGCAGCTACCCCAGTGGGGAGCAGTACTTC. It encodes CASSYPSGEQYF.

In DNA, the CDR3 is TGTGCCAGCAGCGTTTCGGGCGGGAGGGCGTCCTACAATGAGCAGTTCTTC. Residues: CASSVSGGRASYNEQFF. The rearrangement joins TRBV9 to TRBJ2-1; 9 nucleotides line up with TRBD2. Germline V CDR1 and CDR2: SGDLS, YYNGEE. The CDR3 runs to 17 residues. The trim removed 2 bases at V and 1 base at J, leaving 7 bases unmatched.

The rearrangement joins TRBV13 to TRBJ2-7; the D is unclear. The CDR3 totals 12 residues. Trimming removed 5 bases at V and 7 bases at J, with 12 bases between. Per germline, CDR1 PRHDT and CDR2 FYEKMQ (reference sequence). CDR3 coding DNA: TGTGCCAGCAGCCCCTCGTCGCGGGAGCAGTACTTC. Its translation: CASSPSSREQYF.

The V and J genes are TRBV19 and TRBJ1-1, with no clear D. The CDR3 length is 14 residues. CDR1 is LNHDA, CDR2 SQIVND, per germline (reference sequence). V was shortened by 1 base and J by 1 base, with 7 bases between the two germline ends. CDR3: CASSIGASNTEAFF. In nucleotides, the CDR3 is TGTGCCAGTAGTATAGGGGCCTCGAACACTGAAGCTTTCTTT.

The gene calls are TRBV27 and TRBJ2-1, with 8 bases aligning to TRBD2. The CDR3 has 18 amino acids. Germline V gene sequence: CDR1 MNHEY, CDR2 SMNVEV (reference sequence). V lost 10 bases and J lost 1; bases outside the gene matches: 18. The CDR3, as DNA: TGTGCCACCCACCCTCCAGCGGGGGTCCTCATTTCCTACAATGAGCAGTTCTTC. Its translation is CATHPPAGVLISYNEQFF.

This rearrangement joins TRBV13 to TRBJ2-7, with 10 bases fitting TRBD1. The CDR3 sequence is 14 residues long. The trim removed 5 bases at V and 4 bases at J, leaving 5 bases unmatched. Germline CDR1 and CDR2: PRHDT and FYEKMQ (reference sequence). The CDR3 DNA follows: TGTGCCAGCAGCAGGACAGGGGGGATTTACGAGCAGTACTTC. Residues: CASSRTGGIYEQYF.